This is a list of T cell receptor beta chains from one sample in a study of T cell clusters in autoimmune cytopenias. For each CDR3 protein, TCRdb gives one entry from its re-call of the multiplex PCR reads, without DNA. Its clone listing holds several thousand distinct CDR3 sequences. The material sequenced was peripheral blood. The source of these receptors is a human donor with an autoimmune cytopenia or autoimmune hepatitis (not recorded which). Each CDR3 is given with its conserved first and last residue. The size field is filled for only some rows; it gives once, few, many or a size class.

j_call | cdr3_length | clone_size | v_call | cdr3_aa
TRBJ1-5 | 14 | medium-sized | TRBV29-1 | CSVVPGGSNQPQHF
TRBJ2-7 | 14 | - | TRBV20-1 | CSAGLSRQGNEQYF
TRBJ1-2 | 15 | - | TRBV5-4 | CASSLDIQGHYGYTF
TRBJ1-6 | 16 | medium-sized | TRBV6-5 | CASSEPGQGLGSPLHF
TRBJ2-5 | 16 | - | TRBV24-1 | CATSDTRGEFVETQYF
TRBJ2-5 | 14 | - | TRBV10-3 | CAISLRGVQETQYF
TRBJ1-5 | 15 | - | TRBV19 | CASRPGQGKNQPQHF
TRBJ1-2 | 11 | - | TRBV5-1 | CASRSREGYTF
TRBJ2-3 | 15 | - | TRBV6-1 | CASSFSGGNTDTQYF
TRBJ2-3 | 16 | - | TRBV7-9 | CASSDRSGQHTDTQYF
TRBJ1-4 | 13 | - | TRBV20-1 | CSARDRVTQKLFF
TRBJ2-1 | 16 | medium-sized | TRBV18 | CASSPRDTSSYNEQFF
TRBJ2-1 | 18 | medium-sized | TRBV15 | CATSRDLAKGMGYNEQFF
TRBJ1-4 | 13 | - | TRBV20-1 | CSAQTGPNEKLFF
TRBJ2-1 | 16 | medium-sized | TRBV30 | CAWSGSTGGSDNEQFF